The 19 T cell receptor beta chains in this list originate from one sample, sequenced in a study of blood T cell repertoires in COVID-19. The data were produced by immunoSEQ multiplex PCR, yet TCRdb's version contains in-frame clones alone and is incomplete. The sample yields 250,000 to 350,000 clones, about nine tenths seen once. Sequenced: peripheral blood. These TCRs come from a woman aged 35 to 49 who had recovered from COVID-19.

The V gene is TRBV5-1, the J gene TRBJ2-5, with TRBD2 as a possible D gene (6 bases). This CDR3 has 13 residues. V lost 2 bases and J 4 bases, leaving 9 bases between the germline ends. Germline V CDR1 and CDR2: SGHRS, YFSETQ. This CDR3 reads CASSFAGSETQYF. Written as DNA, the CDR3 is TGCGCCAGCAGCTTCGCGGGGTCAGAGACCCAGTACTTC.

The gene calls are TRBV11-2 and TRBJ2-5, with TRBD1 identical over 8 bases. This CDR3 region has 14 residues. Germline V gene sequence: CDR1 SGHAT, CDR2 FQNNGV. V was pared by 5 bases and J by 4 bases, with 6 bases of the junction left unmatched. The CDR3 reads CASSVPGQVETQYF. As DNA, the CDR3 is TGTGCCAGCAGCGTACCGGGACAGGTAGAGACCCAGTACTTC.

The CDR3 protein is CASSLAGPGAGEKLFF. CDR3 bases: TGTGCCAGCAGCTTGGCCGGGCCAGGGGCGGGTGAAAAACTGTTTTTT. The V gene is TRBV5-6, the J gene TRBJ1-4; a possible D gene is TRBD1 (6 bases). V was shortened by 0 bases and J by 7 bases, with 16 bases between the two germline ends. The CDR3 totals 16 residues. Germline-derived CDR1 and CDR2 are SGHDT and YYEEEE. Complete variable domain (other parts from reference TRBV5-6 and TRBJ1-4): DAGVTQSPTHLIKTRGQQVTLRCSPKSGHDTVSWYQQALGQGPQFIFQYYEEEERQRGNFPDRFSGHQFPNYSSELNVNALLLGDSALYLCASSLAGPGAGEKLFFGSGTQLSVL.

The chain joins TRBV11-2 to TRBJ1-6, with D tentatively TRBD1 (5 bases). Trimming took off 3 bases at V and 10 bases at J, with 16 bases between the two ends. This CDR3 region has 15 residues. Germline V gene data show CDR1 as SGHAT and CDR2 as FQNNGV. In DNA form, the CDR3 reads TGTGCCAGCAGCTTGGAACTGGGGGGGAGGTCACCCCTCCACTTT. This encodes CASSLELGGRSPLHF.

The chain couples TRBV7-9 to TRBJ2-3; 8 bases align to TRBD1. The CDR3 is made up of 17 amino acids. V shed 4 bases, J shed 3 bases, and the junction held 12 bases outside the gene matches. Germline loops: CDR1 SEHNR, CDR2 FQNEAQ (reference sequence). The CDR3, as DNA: TGTGCCAGCAGCTCCGCTCGGACAGGGAGCGGGACAGATACGCAGTATTTT. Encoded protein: CASSSARTGSGTDTQYF.

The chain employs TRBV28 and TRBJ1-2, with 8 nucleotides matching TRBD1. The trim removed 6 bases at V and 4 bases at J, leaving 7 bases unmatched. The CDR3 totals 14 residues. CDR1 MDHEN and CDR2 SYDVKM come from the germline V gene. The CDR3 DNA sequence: TGTGCCAGCAGACCACAGGGGGGAGGCTATGGCTACACCTTC. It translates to CASRPQGGGYGYTF.

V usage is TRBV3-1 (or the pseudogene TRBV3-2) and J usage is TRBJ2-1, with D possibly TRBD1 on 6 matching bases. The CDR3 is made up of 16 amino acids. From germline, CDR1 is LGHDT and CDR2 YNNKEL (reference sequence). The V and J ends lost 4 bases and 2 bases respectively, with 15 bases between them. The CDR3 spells CASSPSGTFPYNEQFF. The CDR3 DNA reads TGTGCCAGCAGCCCTTCCGGGACATTCCCCTACAATGAGCAGTTCTTC.

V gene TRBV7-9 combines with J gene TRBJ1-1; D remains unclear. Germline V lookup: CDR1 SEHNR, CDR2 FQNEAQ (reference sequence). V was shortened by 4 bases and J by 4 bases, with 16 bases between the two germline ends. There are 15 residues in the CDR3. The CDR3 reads CASSSREKRFTEAFF. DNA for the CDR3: TGTGCCAGCAGCTCCCGAGAGAAACGGTTCACTGAAGCTTTCTTT.

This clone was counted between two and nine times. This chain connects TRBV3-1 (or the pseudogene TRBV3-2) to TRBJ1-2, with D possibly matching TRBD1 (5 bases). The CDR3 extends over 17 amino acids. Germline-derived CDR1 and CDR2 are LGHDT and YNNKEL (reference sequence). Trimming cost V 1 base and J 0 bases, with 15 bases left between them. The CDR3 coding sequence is TGTGCCAGCAGCCAAGCGGGGGTGGACCTTACTAACTATGGCTACACCTTC. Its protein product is CASSQAGVDLTNYGYTF.

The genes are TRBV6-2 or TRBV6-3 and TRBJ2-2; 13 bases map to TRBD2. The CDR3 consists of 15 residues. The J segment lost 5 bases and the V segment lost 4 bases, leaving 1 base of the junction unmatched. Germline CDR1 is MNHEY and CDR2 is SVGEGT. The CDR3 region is CASSWGLAGTGELFF. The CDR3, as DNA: TGTGCCAGCAGTTGGGGACTAGCGGGAACCGGGGAGCTGTTTTTT.

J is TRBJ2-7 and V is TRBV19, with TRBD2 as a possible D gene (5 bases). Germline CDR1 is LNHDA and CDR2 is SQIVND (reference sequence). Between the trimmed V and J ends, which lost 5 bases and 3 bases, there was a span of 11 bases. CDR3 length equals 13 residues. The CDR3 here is CASSPGLGYEQYF. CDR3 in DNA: TGTGCCAGTAGTCCCGGACTGGGCTACGAGCAGTACTTC.

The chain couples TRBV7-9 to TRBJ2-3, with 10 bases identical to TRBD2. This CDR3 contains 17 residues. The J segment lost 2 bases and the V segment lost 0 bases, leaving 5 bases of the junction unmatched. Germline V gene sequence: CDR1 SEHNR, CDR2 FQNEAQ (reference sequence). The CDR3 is CASSLAGLAGATDTQYF. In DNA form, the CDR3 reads TGTGCCAGCAGCTTAGCAGGGCTAGCGGGAGCCACAGATACGCAGTATTTT. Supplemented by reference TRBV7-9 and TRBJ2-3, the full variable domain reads DTGVSQNPRHKITKRGQNVTFRCDPISEHNRLYWYRQTLGQGPEFLTYFQNEAQLEKSRLLSDRFSAERPKGSFSTLEIQRTEQGDSAMYLCASSLAGLAGATDTQYFGPGTRLTVL.

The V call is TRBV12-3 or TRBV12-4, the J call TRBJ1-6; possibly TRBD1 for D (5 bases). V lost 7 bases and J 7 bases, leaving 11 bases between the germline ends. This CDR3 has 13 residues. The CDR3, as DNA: TGTGCCAGCAAAAGACAGATCAATTCACCCCTCCACTTT. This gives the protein CASKRQINSPLHF.

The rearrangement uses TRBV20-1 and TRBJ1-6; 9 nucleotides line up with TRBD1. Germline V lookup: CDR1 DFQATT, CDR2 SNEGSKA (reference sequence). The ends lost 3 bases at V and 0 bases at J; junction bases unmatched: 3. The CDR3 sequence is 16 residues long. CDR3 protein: CSASPGQGSYNSPLHF. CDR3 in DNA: TGCAGTGCTAGTCCGGGACAGGGCTCCTATAATTCACCCCTCCACTTT.

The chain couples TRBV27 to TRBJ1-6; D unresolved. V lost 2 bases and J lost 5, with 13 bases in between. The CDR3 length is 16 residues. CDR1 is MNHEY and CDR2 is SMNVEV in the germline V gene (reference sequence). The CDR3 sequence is CASSLLSGADNSPLHF. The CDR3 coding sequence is TGTGCCAGCAGTTTACTATCGGGAGCAGATAATTCACCCCTCCACTTT.

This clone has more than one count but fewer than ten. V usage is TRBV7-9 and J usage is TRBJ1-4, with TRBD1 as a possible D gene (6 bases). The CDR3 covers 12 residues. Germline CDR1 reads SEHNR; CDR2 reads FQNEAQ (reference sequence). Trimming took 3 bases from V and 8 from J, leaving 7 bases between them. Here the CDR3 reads CASSFDREKLFF. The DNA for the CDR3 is TGTGCCAGCAGCTTTGACAGGGAAAAACTGTTTTTT.

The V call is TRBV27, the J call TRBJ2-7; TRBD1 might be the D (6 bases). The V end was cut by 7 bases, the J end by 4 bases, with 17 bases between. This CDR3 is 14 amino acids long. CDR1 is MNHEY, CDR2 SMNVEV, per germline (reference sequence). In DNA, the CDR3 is TGTGCCAGCAAGGCGCAGGGGCGGATTTACGAGCAGTACTTC. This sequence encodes CASKAQGRIYEQYF.

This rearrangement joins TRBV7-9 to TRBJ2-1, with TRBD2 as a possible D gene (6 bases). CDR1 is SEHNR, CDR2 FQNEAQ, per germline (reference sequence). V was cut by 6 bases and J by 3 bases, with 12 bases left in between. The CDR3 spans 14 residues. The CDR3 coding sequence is TGTGCCAGCAGGGGTGGCGGGGACTACAATGAGCAGTTCTTC. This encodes CASRGGGDYNEQFF.

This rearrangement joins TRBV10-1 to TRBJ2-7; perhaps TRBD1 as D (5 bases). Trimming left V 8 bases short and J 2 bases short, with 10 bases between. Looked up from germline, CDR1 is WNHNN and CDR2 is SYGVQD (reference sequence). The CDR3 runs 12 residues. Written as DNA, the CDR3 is TGCGCCAGCTCTGACAGCCCCTACGAGCAGTACTTC. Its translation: CASSDSPYEQYF.